This note documents a single T cell receptor (beta chain) sequence. Its specific antigen is unknown. No base-level quality is on record; no much larger clone is a single base apart. The donors were roughly 40 Caucasian individuals from Russia, aged roughly 6 to 100 years, who were systemically healthy. Each donor gave 8 to 10 milliliters of peripheral blood, drawn into EDTA-treated Vacutainer tubes. PBMCs were isolated by Ficoll-Paque density-gradient centrifugation, with at least 6 million obtained per sample. Total RNA was extracted from PBMCs with Trizol reagent, with at least 6 micrograms obtained per sample. For every donor, an aliquot of PBMCs went through flow cytometry to measure the percentages of naive CD45RAhigh/CD27high T cells. The sample comes from a study of blood T cells in healthy people across ages (dated by TCRdb to the mid-2010s). Regarding the complete study: In model experiments, roughly one uniquely barcoded TCR beta cDNA molecule per two T cells was captured by template switching. For two donors (one aged 18 to 30 and one aged 80 or older), the study analyzed two additional independent replicas of 1 million unique cDNA reads from the same blood draw. To avoid experimental bias, donors of different ages were randomly spread across the sequencing lanes. The donors were divided into four age groups: young (average about 15 years), middle-aged (around 41), aged (approximately 62) and long-lived (roughly 82). The study measured age-related changes in TCR beta repertoire diversity using deep sequencing normalized with unique cDNA molecular identifiers. General findings and caveats noted by the study authors: As age increased, observed TCR beta diversity per million T cells dropped in a roughly linear way, and a significant reduction was already evident by age 40. Observed TCR beta diversity correlated strongly with the percentage of naive T cells measured by flow cytometry. Conclusive comparison of naive and antigen-experienced compartments was prevented by the profiling of bulk unsorted PBMCs. Donor CMV infection status was unknown, potentially confounding age-related changes in expanded clonotypes. Compared with the aged group, more naive CD4+ T cells, fewer expanded clones and increased TCR diversity were shown by the long-lived group, suggesting age selection. Estimates of total diversity from one million sequenced T cells were regarded as lower bounds and underestimates.

From its cysteine to its phenylalanine, the CDR3 spans 16 amino acids. The CDR3 DNA has 48 bases and is translated from base 1. Libraries were prepared through 5' RACE. This sample was sequenced with an Illumina HiSeq 2500. The second PCR ran for roughly 7 to 12 cycles and used a J-beta primer mix along with a sample-barcoded 5' primer. A template-switch 5' adaptor carrying 12 random nucleotides introduced a unique molecular identifier onto each TCR beta cDNA molecule. At least 2.5 million CDR3-containing paired-end reads were obtained from each sample. All of the RNA was converted into first-strand cDNA using the Mint cDNA synthesis kit, with a TRBC-specific oligonucleotide serving as the primer. Following uracil-DNA glycosylase treatment, a first 18-cycle PCR with universal primers M1SS and BC2_uni_R was performed on all cDNA. The study's processing was this. For normalization, 1 million high-quality reads were randomly selected from each sample, with every read carrying a distinct molecular identifier. Instead of being binned into consensus sequences, reads with shared molecular identifiers were discarded. MiTCR, with a Q25 quality threshold and the strictest error-elimination algorithm, was used for CDR3 identification, clonotype clustering and error correction. Lower-bound total TCR beta diversity was estimated with a nonparametric unseen species model using Euler transformation. TCRdb redid the processing of the public reads, applying fastp at Q25 and MiXCR, and retained in-frame beta chains. Rows matching on CDR3 protein sequence are summarized as one entry with the most common DNA and genes. TCRdb, not the authors, supplied the V and J calls. For this sample the table gives about 1 million distinct CDR3 sequences, of which more than 35% were detected only once. 15% to 20% of the sample rests with the top ten.

This sequence was found in a woman aged 55 to 70 in good health. The sample taken for sequencing was blood. This chain joins TRBV21-1 to TRBJ2-7; the table's D call of TRBD1 was not tested on the DNA. TRBV21-1 is termed a pseudogene. The CDR3 reads as follows: CASSKRGTGSSYEQYF. The DNA sequence follows: TGTGCCAGCAGCAAAAGAGGGACAGGAAGCTCCTACGAGCAGTACTTC.